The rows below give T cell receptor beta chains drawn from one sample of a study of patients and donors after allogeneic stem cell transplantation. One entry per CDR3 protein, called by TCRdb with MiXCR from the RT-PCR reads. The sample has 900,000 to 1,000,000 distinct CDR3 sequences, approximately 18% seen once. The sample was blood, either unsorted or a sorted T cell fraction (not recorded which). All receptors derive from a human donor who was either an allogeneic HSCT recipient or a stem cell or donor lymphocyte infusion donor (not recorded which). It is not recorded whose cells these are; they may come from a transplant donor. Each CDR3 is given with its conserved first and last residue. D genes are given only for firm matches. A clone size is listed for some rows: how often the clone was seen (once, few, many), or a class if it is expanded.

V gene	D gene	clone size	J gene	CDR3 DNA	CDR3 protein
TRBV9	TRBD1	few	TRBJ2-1	TGTGCCAGCAGCGTTGCCTCGGGACAGGGATACAATGAGCAGTTCTTC	CASSVASGQGYNEQFF
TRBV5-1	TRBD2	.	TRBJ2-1	TGCGCCAGCAGCTCGGAAGTTGGCCTAGCGGCTAACAATGAGCAGTTCTTC	CASSSEVGLAANNEQFF
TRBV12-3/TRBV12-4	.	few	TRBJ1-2	TGTGCCAGCAGCCCTAACCCGGCAGGGTCGCTATATGGCTACACCTTC	CASSPNPAGSLYGYTF
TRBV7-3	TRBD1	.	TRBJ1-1	TGTGCCAGCAGCTGGGACAGGGGGGCTGAAGCTTTCTTT	CASSWDRGAEAFF
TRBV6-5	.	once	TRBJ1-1	TGTGCCAGCAGTTACCGGATCTCTGCGGACACTGAAGCTTTCTTT	CASSYRISADTEAFF
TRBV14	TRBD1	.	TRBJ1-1	TGTGCCAGCAGCCAATTCAGGGGGCCCTTCGAAGCTTTCTTT	CASSQFRGPFEAFF
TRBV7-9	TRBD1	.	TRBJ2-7	TGTGCCAGCAGCTTAGGGCGGGGACAGGGGTCCTACGAGCAGTACTTC	CASSLGRGQGSYEQYF
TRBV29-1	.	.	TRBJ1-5	TGCAGCGTTTTGGAAGGCACCCAGCATTTT	CSVLEGTQHF
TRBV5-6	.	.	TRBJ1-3	TGTGCCAGCAGCTTGGGGGCAGTTGGGACTTTATCATACACCATATATTTT	CASSLGAVGTLSYTIYF
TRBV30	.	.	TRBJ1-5	TGTGCCTGGAGTGCCAGGGACCGCCGACGAAAGCCCCAGCATTTT	CAWSARDRRRKPQHF
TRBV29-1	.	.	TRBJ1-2	TGCAGCGTTGAAGGCGGGCGGACCGACTACACCTTC	CSVEGGRTDYTF
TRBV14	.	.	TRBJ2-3	TGTGCCAGCAGCCAAGATTCTGGGCGGAGACTGGGGTATTTT	CASSQDSGRRLGYF
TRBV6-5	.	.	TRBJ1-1	TGTGCCAGCAGTTACCGGACGTCGAACACTGAAGCTTTCTTT	CASSYRTSNTEAFF
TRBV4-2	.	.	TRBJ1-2	TGTGCCAGCAGCCCGAGCCCTACCCCGAATGGCTACACCTTC	CASSPSPTPNGYTF
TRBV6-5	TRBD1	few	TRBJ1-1	TGTGCCAGCAGTTACCCAGGGGGGGAAACTGAAGCTTTCTTT	CASSYPGGETEAFF
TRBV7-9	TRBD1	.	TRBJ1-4	TGTGCCAGCAGCGGAATATGGACAGGGGATGTTGAAAAACTGTTTTTT	CASSGIWTGDVEKLFF
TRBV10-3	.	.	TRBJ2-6	TGTGCCATCGCCCGGGGTGGGGCCAACGTCCTGACTTTC	CAIARGGANVLTF
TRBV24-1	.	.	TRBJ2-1	TGTGCCACCAGTGGAAACAGGATACCCTACAATGAGCAGTTCTTC	CATSGNRIPYNEQFF
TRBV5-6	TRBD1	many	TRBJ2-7	TGTGCCAGCAGCTCCGGGACAGCTACCTACGAGCAGTACTTC	CASSSGTATYEQYF
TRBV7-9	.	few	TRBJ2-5	TGTGCCAGCAGCTTACTCCGGCCGCAGGCAGAGACCCAGTACTTC	CASSLLRPQAETQYF
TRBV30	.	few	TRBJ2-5	TGTGCCTGGAGTGCGGGCTTCTTACAAGAGACCCAGTACTTC	CAWSAGFLQETQYF
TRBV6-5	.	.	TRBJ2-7	TGTGCCAGCAGTTACTCCGGACAGCTCGAGCAGTACTTC	CASSYSGQLEQYF
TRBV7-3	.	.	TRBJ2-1	TGTGCCAGCAGCTCCCCCTCCCTTTCCGATGAGCAGTTCTTC	CASSSPSLSDEQFF
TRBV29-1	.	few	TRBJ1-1	TGCAGCGTGGCCTCAGGGATCACTGAAGCTTTCTTT	CSVASGITEAFF
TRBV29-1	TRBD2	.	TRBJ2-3	TGCAGCGTTGGTATCCCTAGCGGGAGGGATACGCAGTATTTT	CSVGIPSGRDTQYF
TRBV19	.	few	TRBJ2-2	TGTGCCAGTAGTATAGAGCGGGGGCGTACCGGGGAGCTGTTTTTT	CASSIERGRTGELFF
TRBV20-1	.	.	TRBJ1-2	TGCAGTGGCAGAGCGGCAGGTACCTCGCCTGGCTACACCTTC	CSGRAAGTSPGYTF
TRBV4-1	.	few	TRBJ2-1	TGCGCCAGCAGCCAAGATGACCCCACAAAGTACAATGAGCAGTTCTTC	CASSQDDPTKYNEQFF
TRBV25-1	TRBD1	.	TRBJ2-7	TGTGCCAGCAGTGACCCCGGGACAGCCCAATACGAGCAGTACTTC	CASSDPGTAQYEQYF
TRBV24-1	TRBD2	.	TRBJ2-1	TGTGCCACCAGTGATACCGGGGGACTAGCGGGAGTGAGTGAGCAGTTCTTC	CATSDTGGLAGVSEQFF
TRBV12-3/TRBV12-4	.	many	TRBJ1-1	TGTGCCAGCAGTTTCCGGTCACGCGGGACGATTAACACTGAAGCTTTCTTT	CASSFRSRGTINTEAFF
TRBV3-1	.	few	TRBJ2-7	TGTGCCAGCAGCCCCTCAGTCGGGGCTGGCCTCTACGAGCAGTACTTC	CASSPSVGAGLYEQYF
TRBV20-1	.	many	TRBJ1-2	TGCAGTGCTGGGCAAGATGGCTACACCTTC	CSAGQDGYTF